These 5 T cell receptor beta chains were all obtained from the same sample, sequenced in a study of human T cells and chemical hapten exposure. TCRdb reanalysed the RACE reads using MiXCR and keeps one entry per CDR3 protein. The data show some 170,000 distinct CDR3 sequences, about 20% seen once. The sample's time point: patch test 1, 2 weeks after DPC sensitization. This sample's treatment: therapeutic diphenylcyclopropenone sensitization with weekly scalp DPC. Sequencing used whole blood, obtained in connection with sensitization to the hapten diphenylcyclopropenone (DPC). The source of these receptors is a woman in her 50s with alopecia areata. Some clones in this sample may be carry-over from other donors' samples.

The table lists this clonotype with many counts. The chain links TRBV29-1 to TRBJ2-1, with no clear D. The germline CDR1 and CDR2 sequences are SQVTM and ANQGSEA. The CDR3 runs to 10 residues. The V end was cut by 7 bases, the J end by 4 bases, with 5 bases between. Here the CDR3 reads CSARYNEQFF. DNA of the CDR3: TGCAGCGCCCGTTACAATGAGCAGTTCTTC.

A few counts support this clonotype. The chain uses TRBV18 and TRBJ2-7, with D possibly being TRBD1 (6 bases). This CDR3 has 17 residues. CDR1 and CDR2 from the germline V gene are KGHSH and LQKENI. V was shortened by 1 base and J by 6 bases, with 22 bases between the two germline ends. The CDR3 DNA is TGTGCCAGCTCACCACTTTTCCGGGGACACCGAAGATCCGAGCAGTACTTC. Translated: CASSPLFRGHRRSEQYF.

This clonotype was detected only a few times. The genes are TRBV6-2 or TRBV6-3 and TRBJ2-1; D not resolved. The V gene's germline CDR1 is MNHEY and CDR2 SVGEGT. The CDR3 runs 16 residues. Trimming pared 5 bases from V and 5 bases from J, leaving 19 bases between. CDR3 sequence: CASSSPLVGVDNEQFF. CDR3 nucleotide sequence: TGTGCCAGCAGTAGTCCTCTAGTCGGAGTAGACAATGAGCAGTTCTTC.

V usage is TRBV18 and J usage is TRBJ1-4, with 9 bases lining up with TRBD1. The CDR3 is 17 residues long. Germline V lookup: CDR1 KGHSH, CDR2 LQKENI. Unmatched junction bases numbered 6, after V lost 4 bases and J lost 0 bases. The CDR3 region is CASSLGQGSATNEKLFF. The CDR3, as DNA: TGTGCCAGCTCACTAGGACAGGGGTCTGCAACTAATGAAAAACTGTTTTTT.

The rearrangement uses TRBV7-9 and TRBJ1-2, with 9 bases aligning to TRBD1. This CDR3 is 13 amino acids long. With 5 bases clipped from V and 6 bases from J, the junction kept 4 bases outside the gene matches. The germline CDR1 and CDR2 sequences are SEHNR and FQNEAQ (reference sequence). Here the CDR3 DNA reads TGTGCCAGCAGCCCCCGGACAGGGGATGGCTACACCTTC. Translation: CASSPRTGDGYTF.